These 26 T cell receptor beta chains came from one sample sequenced in a study of sequential checkpoint blockade in melanoma. Treatment here: randomized to nivolumab then ipilimumab (arm A) or the reverse (arm B). The method was immunoSEQ multiplex PCR; TCRdb's version includes in-frame clones alone and lacks a portion of them. The sample includes 20,000 to 25,000 clones, roughly 86% of them seen just once. Sequences were derived from CD8+ T cells sorted from blood (inferred from file names), sampled from a patient given nivolumab and ipilimumab in sequence. All receptors derive from a human donor with melanoma.

The chain uses TRBV18 and TRBJ2-2; D is unclear. The CDR3 runs to 17 residues. The germline V gene has CDR1 KGHSH and CDR2 LQKENI. V was cut by 5 bases and J by 4 bases, with 20 bases left in between. CDR3 loop: CASSFRPSTVGTGELFF. The CDR3 DNA reads TGTGCCAGCTCATTTCGCCCGAGCACAGTGGGCACCGGGGAGCTGTTTTTT. Variable domain in full (rest from reference TRBV18 and TRBJ2-2): NAGVMQNPRHLVRRRGQEARLRCSPMKGHSHVYWYRQLPEEGLKFMVYLQKENIIDESGMPKERFSAEFPKEGPSILRIQQVVRGDSAAYFCASSFRPSTVGTGELFFGEGSRLTVL.

The V and J genes are TRBV7-6 and TRBJ2-1, with 9 bases identical to TRBD1. The CDR3 contains 16 residues. Trimming removed 6 bases from V and 6 bases from J; junction bases left unmatched: 12. In germline, CDR1 is SGHVS, CDR2 FNYEAQ. The CDR3 nucleotides read TGTGCCAGCAGTCGAATTACCGGGACAGGGATCAATGAGCAGTTCTTC. It translates to CASSRITGTGINEQFF. Supplemented by reference TRBV7-6 and TRBJ2-1, the full variable domain reads GAGVSQSPRYKVTKRGQDVALRCDPISGHVSLYWYRQALGQGPEFLTYFNYEAQQDKSGLPNDRFSAERPEGSISTLTIQRTEQRDSAMYRCASSRITGTGINEQFFGPGTRLTVL.

The chain recombines TRBV25-1 with TRBJ2-2, with D maybe TRBD1 (6 bases). Per germline, CDR1 MGHDK and CDR2 SYGVNS. The CDR3 totals 14 residues. Trimming removed 4 bases at V and 4 bases at J, with 10 bases between. The CDR3 here is CASSGTVGTGELFF. Written as DNA, the CDR3 is TGTGCCAGCAGTGGGACAGTTGGCACCGGGGAGCTGTTTTTT. Full variable domain (rest looked up from reference TRBV25-1 and TRBJ2-2): EADIYQTPRYLVIGTGKKITLECSQTMGHDKMYWYQQDPGMELHLIHYSYGVNSTEKGDLSSESTVSRIRTEHFPLTLESARPSHTSQYLCASSGTVGTGELFFGEGSRLTVL.

V and J are TRBV27 and TRBJ2-3; unclear D gene. The CDR3 totals 14 residues. Germline CDR1 reads MNHEY; CDR2 reads SMNVEV (reference sequence). Trimming stripped 0 bases from V and 1 base from J, with 5 bases between. CDR3 protein: CASSLSRRTDTQYF. The CDR3 DNA reads as TGTGCCAGCAGTTTATCCAGGCGCACAGATACGCAGTATTTT.

V is TRBV27 and J is TRBJ2-1, with TRBD2 matching over 9 bases. Germline loops: CDR1 MNHEY, CDR2 SMNVEV (reference sequence). The CDR3 consists of 15 residues. The V and J ends lost 7 bases and 9 bases, in that order; junction bases with no gene match: 13. CDR3 bases: TGTGCCAGCACCCTCTGGGCGGGAGGGCCCATTGAGCAGTTCTTC. As protein: CASTLWAGGPIEQFF.

V usage is TRBV9 and J usage is TRBJ2-2; TRBD2 agrees at 7 bases. V shed 4 bases and J 6 bases; nucleotides not matched to a gene: 3. Germline V gene sequence: CDR1 SGDLS, CDR2 YYNGEE. The CDR3 consists of 13 residues. The CDR3 reads CASSPRGAGELFF. For the CDR3, the DNA is TGTGCCAGCAGCCCCCGGGGGGCCGGGGAGCTGTTTTTT.

The chain has TRBV5-6 and TRBJ1-1, with 9 bases that match TRBD1. The length of the CDR3 is 15 residues. The trim removed 3 bases at V and 3 bases at J, leaving 6 bases unmatched. Germline-derived CDR1 and CDR2 are SGHDT and YYEEEE. The CDR3, as DNA: TGTGCCAGCAGCTCCGGACAGGGGATTTACACTGAAGCTTTCTTT. It yields the protein CASSSGQGIYTEAFF.

CDR3 loop: CSVEVRDRGNEQYF. The CDR3 DNA reads TGCAGCGTTGAAGTCCGGGACAGGGGGAACGAGCAGTACTTC. The J gene is TRBJ2-7, the V gene TRBV29-1; 11 bases are a match to TRBD1. V lost 1 base to trimming and J lost 5 bases; unmatched junction nucleotides: 4. The V gene's germline CDR1 is SQVTM and CDR2 ANQGSEA. This CDR3 is built from 14 residues.

This CDR3 reads CASSLGGQRLYHTEAFF. DNA for the CDR3: TGCGCCAGCAGCCTGGGGGGACAGAGACTCTACCACACTGAAGCTTTCTTT. V and J are TRBV5-1 and TRBJ1-1; 7 bases align to TRBD1. Germline trimming cut 4 bases from V and 3 bases from J; bases unmatched to any gene: 15. Germline CDR1 SGHRS, CDR2 YFSETQ. This CDR3 has 17 residues.

This chain links TRBV5-1 with TRBJ1-2, with a tentative D call TRBD1 (6 bases). This CDR3 has 17 residues. Between the trimmed V and J ends, which lost 2 bases and 0 bases, there was a span of 17 bases. CDR1 SGHRS and CDR2 YFSETQ come from the germline V gene. The CDR3 region is CASSFNPSGATNYGYTF. The CDR3 DNA sequence: TGCGCCAGCAGCTTTAACCCTTCAGGGGCAACTAACTATGGCTACACCTTC.

This clone appeared a few times. The V call is TRBV27, the J call TRBJ2-7; D remains ambiguous. The CDR3 extends over 14 amino acids. Germline assignment: CDR1 MNHEY and CDR2 SMNVEV (reference sequence). Trimming removed 3 bases from V and 7 bases from J, with 16 bases in between. CDR3 nucleotide sequence: TGTGCCAGCAGTTTGGGCTCTTCCCCTAAGGAGCAGTACTTC. This gives the protein CASSLGSSPKEQYF.

The rearrangement uses TRBV28 and TRBJ1-2; D may be TRBD1 (5 bases). This CDR3 contains 12 residues. Germline values: CDR1 MDHEN, CDR2 SYDVKM. Trimming took off 4 bases at V and 8 bases at J, with 11 bases between the two ends. CDR3 in amino acids: CASSSRVAGYTF. CDR3 sequence (DNA): TGTGCCAGCAGTTCCAGGGTTGCCGGCTACACCTTC.

A single count supports this clone. The V call is TRBV5-1, the J call TRBJ1-2; D gene uncertain. Trimming left V 0 bases short and J 1 base short, with 7 bases between. Germline CDR1 is SGHRS and CDR2 is YFSETQ. The CDR3 contains 14 residues. The CDR3 DNA sequence: TGCGCCAGCAGCTTGGAACCGGGTAACTATGGCTACACCTTC. Translation: CASSLEPGNYGYTF. The whole variable domain, filled in from reference TRBV5-1 and TRBJ1-2, reads KAGVTQTPRYLIKTRGQQVTLSCSPISGHRSVSWYQQTPGQGLQFLFEYFSETQRNKGNFPGRFSGRQFSNSRSEMNVSTLELGDSALYLCASSLEPGNYGYTFGSGTRLTVV.

The sample holds a few counts of this clone. The rearrangement uses TRBV5-6 and TRBJ2-3; 7 bases agree with TRBD1. J was trimmed by 3 bases and V by 5 bases; bases with no gene match: 12. The CDR3 runs to 16 residues. The germline V gene encodes CDR1 SGHDT and CDR2 YYEEEE. CDR3 amino acids: CASRREQGTGTDTQYF. The DNA for the CDR3 is TGTGCCAGCAGGCGAGAACAGGGGACGGGGACAGATACGCAGTATTTT.

The chain recombines TRBV5-6 with TRBJ2-7; D perhaps matches TRBD2 (6 bases). The germline V and J ends were trimmed by 2 bases and 5 bases, with 14 bases remaining between them. The germline CDR1 and CDR2 sequences are SGHDT and YYEEEE. The CDR3 covers 14 residues. The CDR3 sequence: CASSFGGMNDEQYF. In nucleotides, the CDR3 is TGTGCCAGCAGCTTCGGCGGGATGAACGACGAGCAGTACTTC.

V gene TRBV6-5 combines with J gene TRBJ1-1, with 10 bases lining up with TRBD1. V lost 5 bases, J lost 3 bases, and 6 bases stayed unmatched. CDR1 is MNHEY and CDR2 is SVGAGI in the germline V gene. This CDR3 is built from 15 residues. This CDR3 reads CASSAWTGGDTEAFF. The CDR3 bases are TGTGCCAGCAGTGCCTGGACAGGGGGTGACACTGAAGCTTTCTTT.

The rearrangement links TRBV29-1 to TRBJ2-1; no clear D. CDR3 length equals 12 residues. Trimming left V 4 bases short and J 5 bases short, with 9 bases between. The germline CDR1 and CDR2 sequences are SQVTM and ANQGSEA. The CDR3, as DNA: TGCAGCGTTGGGCAGAAAAACAATGAGCAGTTCTTC. Translated: CSVGQKNNEQFF.

V gene TRBV28 combines with J gene TRBJ2-3; 12 nucleotides agree with TRBD2. This CDR3 is 15 amino acids long. In germline, CDR1 is MDHEN, CDR2 SYDVKM. J gave up 5 bases and V 5 bases, and 5 bases lay outside the gene matches. The CDR3 DNA follows: TGTGCCAGCAGTCCTAGCGGGAGGGCGAAAGATACGCAGTATTTT. This translates into CASSPSGRAKDTQYF.

The chain links TRBV29-1 to TRBJ2-7, with TRBD1 matching over 7 bases. Germline values: CDR1 SQVTM, CDR2 ANQGSEA. V lost 2 bases, J lost 4 bases, and 5 bases stayed unmatched. The CDR3 is 13 residues long. This CDR3 reads CSVELRQGYEQYF. The DNA for the CDR3 is TGCAGCGTTGAACTACGACAGGGTTACGAGCAGTACTTC.

The chain carries TRBV19 and TRBJ1-5, with 8 bases matching TRBD1. Germline V lookup: CDR1 LNHDA, CDR2 SQIVND (reference sequence). The CDR3 extends over 16 amino acids. V was pared by 2 bases and J by 2 bases, with 5 bases of the junction left unmatched. CDR3 sequence: CASSIRDRLGNQPQHF. The CDR3 nucleotides read TGTGCCAGTAGTATAAGGGACAGGTTGGGCAATCAGCCCCAGCATTTT.

The chain employs TRBV5-1 and TRBJ2-3; TRBD2 agrees at 8 bases. CDR3 length: 15 residues. In germline, CDR1 is SGHRS, CDR2 YFSETQ. Trimming removed 2 bases from V and 5 bases from J; junction bases left unmatched: 7. CDR3 in amino acids: CASSFNGRVGDTQYF. The CDR3 coding sequence is TGCGCCAGCAGCTTTAACGGGAGGGTGGGAGATACGCAGTATTTT. The full variable domain, with the rest looked up from reference TRBV5-1 and TRBJ2-3, is KAGVTQTPRYLIKTRGQQVTLSCSPISGHRSVSWYQQTPGQGLQFLFEYFSETQRNKGNFPGRFSGRQFSNSRSEMNVSTLELGDSALYLCASSFNGRVGDTQYFGPGTRLTVL.

The genes are TRBV7-2 and TRBJ1-3; 7 bases map to TRBD1. This CDR3 contains 16 residues. V lost 4 bases, J lost 6 bases, and 12 bases stayed unmatched. Germline assignment: CDR1 SGHTA and CDR2 FQGNSA. The CDR3 here is CASSSGTELLKNTIYF. The CDR3 coding sequence is TGTGCCAGCAGCTCAGGGACAGAACTTCTTAAAAACACCATATATTTT.

The V gene is TRBV6-5, the J gene TRBJ2-7; no firm D call. Trimming pared 8 bases from V and 2 bases from J, leaving 7 bases between. CDR1 is MNHEY and CDR2 is SVGAGI in the germline V gene. The CDR3 has 11 residues. The CDR3: CASGPTYEQYF. The CDR3 DNA is TGTGCCAGCGGGCCCACCTACGAGCAGTACTTC.

J is TRBJ2-7 and V is TRBV5-5; TRBD2 aligns across 9 bases. Trimming removed 5 bases from V and 1 base from J; junction bases left unmatched: 13. Germline V gene sequence: CDR1 SGHKS, CDR2 YYEKEE (reference sequence). The CDR3 contains 17 residues. CDR3 region: CASSSSLPSGKSYEQYF. The CDR3 DNA reads TGTGCCAGCAGTTCGAGTCTCCCTAGCGGGAAATCCTACGAGCAGTACTTC. Together with reference TRBV5-5 and TRBJ2-7, the CDR3 gives the full variable domain: DAGVTQSPTHLIKTRGQQVTLRCSPISGHKSVSWYQQVLGQGPQFIFQYYEKEERGRGNFPDRFSARQFPNYSSELNVNALLLGDSALYLCASSSSLPSGKSYEQYFGPGTRLTVT.

This chain links TRBV4-2 with TRBJ2-7; TRBD2 matches at 8 bases. The ends lost 6 bases at V and 0 bases at J; junction bases unmatched: 4. CDR3 length: 14 amino acids. The germline V gene encodes CDR1 LGHNA and CDR2 YNFKEQ. The CDR3, as DNA: TGTGCCAGCAGGAGGAGCGGGAGCTCCTACGAGCAGTACTTC. This encodes CASRRSGSSYEQYF.

About this clone: A junction end diverges from the germline sequence, so it may reflect a read error. Other DNA variants within this sample encode the same CDR3. This rearrangement joins TRBV9 to TRBJ1-3, with a tentative D call TRBD1 (5 bases). Looked up from germline, CDR1 is SGDLS and CDR2 is YYNGEE. The CDR3 runs 14 residues. CDR3 DNA: TGCGCCAGCAGCGTAGGGACTTTCTCGGACACCATATATTTT. It translates to CASSVGTFSDTIYF.